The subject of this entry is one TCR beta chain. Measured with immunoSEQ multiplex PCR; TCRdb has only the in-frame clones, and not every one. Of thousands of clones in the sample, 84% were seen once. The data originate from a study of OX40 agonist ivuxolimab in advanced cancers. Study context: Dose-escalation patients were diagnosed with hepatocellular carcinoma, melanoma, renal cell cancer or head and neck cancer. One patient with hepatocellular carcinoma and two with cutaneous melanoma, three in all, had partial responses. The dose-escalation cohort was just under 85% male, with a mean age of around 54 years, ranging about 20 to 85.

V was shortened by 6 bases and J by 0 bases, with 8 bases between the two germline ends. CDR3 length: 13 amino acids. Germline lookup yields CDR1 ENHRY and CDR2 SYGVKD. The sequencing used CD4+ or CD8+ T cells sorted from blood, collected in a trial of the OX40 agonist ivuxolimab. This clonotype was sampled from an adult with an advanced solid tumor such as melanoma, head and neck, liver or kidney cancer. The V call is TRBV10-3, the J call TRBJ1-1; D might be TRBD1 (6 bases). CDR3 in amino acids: CAISRGLNTEAFF. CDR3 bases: TGTGCCATCAGCAGGGGATTGAACACTGAAGCTTTCTTT.